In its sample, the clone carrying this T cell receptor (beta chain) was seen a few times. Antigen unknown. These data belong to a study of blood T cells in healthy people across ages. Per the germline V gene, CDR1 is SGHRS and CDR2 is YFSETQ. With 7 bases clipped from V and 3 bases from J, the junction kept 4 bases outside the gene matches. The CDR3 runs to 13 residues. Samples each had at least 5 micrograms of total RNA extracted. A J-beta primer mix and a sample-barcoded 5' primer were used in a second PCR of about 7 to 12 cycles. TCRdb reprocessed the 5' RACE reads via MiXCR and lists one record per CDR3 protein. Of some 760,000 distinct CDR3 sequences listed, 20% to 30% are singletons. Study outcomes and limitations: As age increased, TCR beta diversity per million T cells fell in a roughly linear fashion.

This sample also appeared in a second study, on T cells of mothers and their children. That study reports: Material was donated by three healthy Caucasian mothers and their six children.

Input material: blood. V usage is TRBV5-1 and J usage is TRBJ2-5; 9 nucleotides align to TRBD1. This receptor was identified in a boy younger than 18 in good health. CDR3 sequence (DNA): TGCGCCAGCGCCAGGGACAGGGAAGAGACCCAGTACTTC. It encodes CASARDREETQYF. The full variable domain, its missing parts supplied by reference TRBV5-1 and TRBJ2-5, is KAGVTQTPRYLIKTRGQQVTLSCSPISGHRSVSWYQQTPGQGLQFLFEYFSETQRNKGNFPGRFSGRQFSNSRSEMNVSTLELGDSALYLCASARDREETQYFGPGTRLLVL.